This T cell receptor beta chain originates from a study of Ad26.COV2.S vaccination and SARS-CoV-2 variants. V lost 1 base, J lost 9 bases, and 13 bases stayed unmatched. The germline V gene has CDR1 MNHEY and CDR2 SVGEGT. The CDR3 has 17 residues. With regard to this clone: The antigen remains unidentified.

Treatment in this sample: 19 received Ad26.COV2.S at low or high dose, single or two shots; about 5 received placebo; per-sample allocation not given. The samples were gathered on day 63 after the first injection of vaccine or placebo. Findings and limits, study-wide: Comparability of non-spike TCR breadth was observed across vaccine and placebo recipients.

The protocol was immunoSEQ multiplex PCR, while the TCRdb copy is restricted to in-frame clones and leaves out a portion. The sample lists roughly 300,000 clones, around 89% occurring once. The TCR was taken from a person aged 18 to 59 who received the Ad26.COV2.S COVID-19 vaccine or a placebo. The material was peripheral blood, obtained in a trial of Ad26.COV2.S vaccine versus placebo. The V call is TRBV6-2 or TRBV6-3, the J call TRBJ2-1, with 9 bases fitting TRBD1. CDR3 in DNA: TGTGCCAGCAGTTACTTTCTAAAGGACAGGGGTTTGGGTGAGCAGTTCTTC. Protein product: CASSYFLKDRGLGEQFF.